The rows below give T cell receptor beta chains drawn from one sample of a study of blood T cells in healthy people across ages. TCRdb re-analysed the 5' RACE reads in MiXCR, keeping a single row per CDR3 protein. The sample has about 2 million distinct CDR3 sequences; about 49% are singletons. The sequencing input was blood. These receptors were obtained from a woman between 35 and 50 years old in good health. Both conserved end residues are trimmed from each CDR3. The order of the fields is J gene, clone size, V gene, CDR3 length, CDR3 protein. Size is stated for part of the rows, as once, few or many counts, or as a class when the clone is expanded.

>TRBJ2-1|.|TRBV11-2|15
ASSPYSGGRGGNEQF
>TRBJ2-7|once|TRBV27|12
ASSLSSGGREQY
>TRBJ2-7|.|TRBV7-8|12
ASSLAQGRAEQY
>TRBJ2-7|.|TRBV28|14
ASSSNRLAGLYEQY
>TRBJ2-5|.|TRBV6-2/TRBV6-3|13
ASSYVGAVDETQY
>TRBJ2-5|few|TRBV6-5|12
ASSYGGPKETQY
>TRBJ1-2|.|TRBV4-3|13
ASSRDRAFNYGYT
>TRBJ1-2|.|TRBV25-1|13
ASSEYTADPYGYT
>.|once|TRBV12-5|12
ASGHGTTNNEQY
>TRBJ2-5|many|TRBV18|11
ASSRLGQETQY
>TRBJ1-6|.|TRBV20-1|13
SAPRPAGDNSPLH
>TRBJ2-3|few|TRBV7-2|14
ASSLNSRGSGDTQY
>TRBJ1-1|.|TRBV6-5|15
ASSYSAVWQGNTEAF
>TRBJ1-2|few|TRBV6-2/TRBV6-3|11
ASLRGPNYGYT
>TRBJ1-1|.|TRBV20-1|11
SARGVSHTEAF
>TRBJ1-6|.|TRBV25-1|14
ASSGGQGSYNSPLH
>TRBJ1-1|.|TRBV7-8|12
ASSLAGVPTEAF